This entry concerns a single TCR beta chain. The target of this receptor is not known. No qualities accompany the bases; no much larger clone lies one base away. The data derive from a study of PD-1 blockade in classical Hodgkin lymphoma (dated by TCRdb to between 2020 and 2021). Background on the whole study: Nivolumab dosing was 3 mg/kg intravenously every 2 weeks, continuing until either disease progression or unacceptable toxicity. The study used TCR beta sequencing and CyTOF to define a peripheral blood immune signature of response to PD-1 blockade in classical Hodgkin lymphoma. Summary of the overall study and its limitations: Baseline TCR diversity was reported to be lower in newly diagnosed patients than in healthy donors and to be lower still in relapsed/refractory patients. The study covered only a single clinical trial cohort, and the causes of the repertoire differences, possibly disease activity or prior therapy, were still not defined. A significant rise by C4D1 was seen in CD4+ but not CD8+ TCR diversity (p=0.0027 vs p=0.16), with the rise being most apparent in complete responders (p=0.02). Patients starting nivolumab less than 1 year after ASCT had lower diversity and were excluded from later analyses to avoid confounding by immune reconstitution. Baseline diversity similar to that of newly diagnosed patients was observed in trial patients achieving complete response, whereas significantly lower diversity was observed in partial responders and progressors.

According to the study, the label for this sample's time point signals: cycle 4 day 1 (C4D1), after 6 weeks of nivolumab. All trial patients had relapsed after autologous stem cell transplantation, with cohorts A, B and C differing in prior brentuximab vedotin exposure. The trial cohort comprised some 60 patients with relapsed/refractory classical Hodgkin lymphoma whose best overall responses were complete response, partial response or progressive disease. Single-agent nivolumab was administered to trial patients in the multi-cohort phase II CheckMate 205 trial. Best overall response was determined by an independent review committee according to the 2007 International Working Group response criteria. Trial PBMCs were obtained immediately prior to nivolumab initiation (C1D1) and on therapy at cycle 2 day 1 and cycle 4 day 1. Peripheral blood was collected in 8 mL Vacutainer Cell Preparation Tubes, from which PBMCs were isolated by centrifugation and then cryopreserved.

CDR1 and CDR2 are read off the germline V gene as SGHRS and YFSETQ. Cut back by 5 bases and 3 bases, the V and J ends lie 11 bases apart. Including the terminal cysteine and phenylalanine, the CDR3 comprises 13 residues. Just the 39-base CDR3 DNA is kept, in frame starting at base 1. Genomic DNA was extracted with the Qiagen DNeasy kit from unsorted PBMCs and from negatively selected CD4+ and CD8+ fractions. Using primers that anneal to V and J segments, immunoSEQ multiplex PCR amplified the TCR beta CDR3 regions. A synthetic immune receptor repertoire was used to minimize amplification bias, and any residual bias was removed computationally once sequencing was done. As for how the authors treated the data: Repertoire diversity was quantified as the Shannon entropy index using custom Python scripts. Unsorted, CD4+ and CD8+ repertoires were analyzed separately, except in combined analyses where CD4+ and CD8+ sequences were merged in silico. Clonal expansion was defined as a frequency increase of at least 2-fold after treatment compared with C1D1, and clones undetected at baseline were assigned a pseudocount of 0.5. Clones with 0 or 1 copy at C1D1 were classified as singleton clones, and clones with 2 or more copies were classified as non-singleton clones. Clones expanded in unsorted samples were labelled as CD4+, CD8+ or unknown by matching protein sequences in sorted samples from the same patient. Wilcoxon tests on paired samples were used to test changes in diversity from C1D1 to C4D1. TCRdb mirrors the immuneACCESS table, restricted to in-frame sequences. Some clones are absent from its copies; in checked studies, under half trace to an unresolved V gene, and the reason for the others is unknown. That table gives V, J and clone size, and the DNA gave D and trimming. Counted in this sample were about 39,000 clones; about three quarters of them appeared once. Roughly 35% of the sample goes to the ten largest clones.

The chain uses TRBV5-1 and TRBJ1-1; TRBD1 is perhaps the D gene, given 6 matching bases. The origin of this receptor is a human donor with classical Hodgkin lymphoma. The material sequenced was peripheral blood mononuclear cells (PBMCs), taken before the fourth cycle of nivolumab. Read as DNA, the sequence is TGCGCCAGCAGGCAGGGGCCTGACACTGAAGCTTTCTTT. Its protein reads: CASRQGPDTEAFF.